This passage covers 20 T cell receptor beta chains from one sample sequenced in a study of beta chain features in type 1 diabetes. The study reverse transcribed the entire isolated RNA, so it sequenced expressed TCRB transcripts. The assay was immunoSEQ multiplex PCR, and TCRdb's table has in-frame clones only and misses some. In the table there are some 360,000 clones, about 20% of which are singletons. Sequenced input: naive CD4+ T cells from blood. All receptors come from a woman aged 18-35 years in good health.

This clone occurred a few times. This chain links TRBV6-5 with TRBJ2-7; a weak D match, TRBD2 (5 bases). Trimming took off 0 bases at V and 0 bases at J, with 12 bases between the two ends. The CDR3 extends over 16 amino acids. Germline V gives CDR1 MNHEY, CDR2 SVGAGI. The CDR3 region has the DNA TGTGCCAGCAGTTACTCTGCTAGCCGTTCCTCCTACGAGCAGTACTTC. This encodes CASSYSASRSSYEQYF.

As for this clone: Within the sample, other DNA sequences also encode this same CDR3. The gene calls are TRBV5-1 and TRBJ2-7; D gene uncertain. The germline V gene has CDR1 SGHRS and CDR2 YFSETQ. This CDR3 region has 13 residues. Trimming took off 0 bases at V and 2 bases at J, with 6 bases between the two ends. As DNA, the CDR3 is TGCGCCAGCAGCTTGGGCGGCACCTACGAGCAGTACTTC. Encoded protein: CASSLGGTYEQYF. The variable domain in full, completed from reference TRBV5-1 and TRBJ2-7, reads KAGVTQTPRYLIKTRGQQVTLSCSPISGHRSVSWYQQTPGQGLQFLFEYFSETQRNKGNFPGRFSGRQFSNSRSEMNVSTLELGDSALYLCASSLGGTYEQYFGPGTRLTVT.

The genes are TRBV5-1 and TRBJ2-5, with 11 nucleotides matching TRBD2. V gave up 0 bases and J gave up 2 bases; unmatched junction bases: 6. Per germline, CDR1 SGHRS and CDR2 YFSETQ. The CDR3 runs 17 residues. CDR3 region: CASSLVLAGGSQETQYF. CDR3 in DNA: TGCGCCAGCAGCTTGGTTCTAGCGGGAGGTTCACAAGAGACCCAGTACTTC.

The rearrangement links TRBV5-1 to TRBJ2-7, with 12 bases matching TRBD2. Germline CDR1 is SGHRS and CDR2 is YFSETQ. The CDR3 is 17 residues long. J lost 3 bases, V lost 0 bases, and 7 bases had no gene match. The CDR3 loop reads CASSLGLAGAHFYEQYF. The CDR3 nucleotides read TGCGCCAGCAGCTTGGGACTAGCGGGAGCCCATTTCTACGAGCAGTACTTC.

This clone was counted between two and nine times. V gene TRBV7-2 combines with J gene TRBJ1-1, with D perhaps matching TRBD1 (6 bases). The V gene's germline CDR1 is SGHTA and CDR2 FQGNSA. This CDR3 region has 14 residues. The germline V and J ends were trimmed by 1 base and 5 bases, with 11 bases remaining between them. The CDR3 is CASSLEGGGTEAFF. The CDR3 nucleotides are TGTGCCAGCAGCTTAGAAGGGGGAGGGACTGAAGCTTTCTTT. Based on the CDR3 plus reference TRBV7-2 and TRBJ1-1, the full variable domain is GAGVSQSPSNKVTEKGKDVELRCDPISGHTALYWYRQSLGQGLEFLIYFQGNSAPDKSGLPSDRFSAERTGGSVSTLTIQRTQQEDSAVYLCASSLEGGGTEAFFGQGTRLTVV.

Only a few counts were recorded for this clone. The gene calls are TRBV30 and TRBJ2-5; D might be TRBD1 (5 bases). The CDR3 covers 11 residues. With 4 bases removed from V and 5 bases from J, the gap between germline ends came to 8 bases. From germline, CDR1 is GTSNPN and CDR2 SVGIG (reference sequence). The CDR3 is CAWTAGETQYF. The CDR3 nucleotides read TGTGCCTGGACAGCAGGGGAGACCCAGTACTTC.

This clone occurred a few times. The gene calls are TRBV29-1 and TRBJ2-3, with D tentatively TRBD2 (6 bases). Deletions cut 4 bases from V and 5 bases from J, with 13 bases between. Germline values: CDR1 SQVTM, CDR2 ANQGSEA. The length of the CDR3 is 13 residues. The DNA of the CDR3 is TGCAGCGTTGCACGGGAGTCGGTAGATACGCAGTATTTT. Amino acid sequence: CSVARESVDTQYF.

In its sample, this clone was seen a few times. This chain connects TRBV2 to TRBJ2-3; D ambiguous. Trimming stripped 7 bases from V and 1 base from J, with 12 bases between. Germline CDR1 SNHLY, CDR2 FYNNEI. The CDR3 consists of 14 residues. CDR3 bases: TGTGCCAGCAAAAGTCGGTCGGGCACAGATACGCAGTATTTT. Its translation: CASKSRSGTDTQYF. Combining the CDR3 with reference TRBV2 and TRBJ2-3 gives the whole variable domain EPEVTQTPSHQVTQMGQEVILRCVPISNHLYFYWYRQILGQKVEFLVSFYNNEISEKSEIFDDQFSVERPDGSNFTLKIRSTKLEDSAMYFCASKSRSGTDTQYFGPGTRLTVL.

This clone came up a few times. The J gene is TRBJ1-2, the V gene TRBV7-3, with TRBD1 as a possible D gene (6 bases). Trimming left V 3 bases short and J 4 bases short, with 12 bases between. This CDR3 is 14 amino acids long. Germline-derived CDR1 and CDR2 are SGHTA and FQGTGA. CDR3: CASSFSAGAYGYTF. DNA of the CDR3: TGTGCCAGCAGCTTCTCGGCAGGGGCCTATGGCTACACCTTC.

V gene TRBV15 combines with J gene TRBJ2-1; TRBD2 aligns across 11 bases. Germline V CDR1 and CDR2: LNHNV, YYDKDF (reference sequence). CDR3 size: 15 residues. The V segment lost 1 base and the J segment 6 bases; nucleotides outside the gene matches: 2. The CDR3 DNA reads TGTGCCACCAGCAGAGGACTAGCGGGAAGCAATGAGCAGTTCTTC. It yields the protein CATSRGLAGSNEQFF. Looking up the rest from reference TRBV15 and TRBJ2-1 gives the full variable domain: DAMVIQNPRYQVTQFGKPVTLSCSQTLNHNVMYWYQQKSSQAPKLLFHYYDKDFNNEADTPDNFQSRRPNTSFCFLDIRSPGLGDTAMYLCATSRGLAGSNEQFFGPGTRLTVL.

This clone was picked up one time. The chain is built from TRBV20-1 and TRBJ2-5; D is unresolved. Germline loops: CDR1 DFQATT, CDR2 SNEGSKA (reference sequence). Trimming removed 4 bases from V and 2 bases from J, with 5 bases in between. The CDR3 spans 11 residues. CDR3 in DNA: TGCAGTGCTAATATACAAGAGACCCAGTACTTC. As protein: CSANIQETQYF.

V usage is TRBV7-8 and J usage is TRBJ1-4, with 7 nucleotides matching TRBD1. CDR1 and CDR2 (germline): SGHVS, FQNEAQ. The CDR3 sequence is 16 residues long. V was pared by 0 bases and J by 11 bases, with 12 bases of the junction left unmatched. CDR3 region: CASSLAQGVTSRKLFF. The CDR3 DNA reads as TGTGCCAGCAGCTTAGCGCAGGGGGTTACAAGTAGGAAACTGTTTTTT.

DNA of the CDR3: TGTGCCAGCAGTTCCTTAGATACGCAGTATTTT. Protein sequence: CASSSLDTQYF. V is TRBV2 and J is TRBJ2-3; D ambiguous. This CDR3 has 11 residues. CDR1 and CDR2 (germline): SNHLY, FYNNEI. V lost 5 bases, J lost 5 bases, and 5 bases lay in between.

The chain employs TRBV7-9 and TRBJ2-3; 8 nucleotides match TRBD2. Looked up from germline, CDR1 is SEHNR and CDR2 is FQNEAQ (reference sequence). V was clipped by 11 bases and J by 3 bases; unmatched bases: 16. This CDR3 has 16 amino acids. CDR3 coding DNA: TGTGCCTTTCCCCGTCCGGGGGGGGAAGCAACAGATACGCAGTATTTT. It specifies CAFPRPGGEATDTQYF.

This clone was counted between two and nine times. The rearrangement links TRBV2 to TRBJ2-4; 8 positions match TRBD1. This CDR3 is 12 amino acids long. Germline values: CDR1 SNHLY, CDR2 FYNNEI. J lost 9 bases, V lost 8 bases, and 6 bases had no gene match. DNA for the CDR3: TGTGCCAGCGTACAGGGGGAAGCCATTCAGTACTTC. It codes for CASVQGEAIQYF.

The chain couples TRBV2 to TRBJ1-2, with D possibly being TRBD1 (6 bases). V lost 6 bases, J lost 7 bases, and 9 bases lay in between. The CDR3 extends over 11 amino acids. Germline assignment: CDR1 SNHLY and CDR2 FYNNEI. Here the CDR3 reads CASRVTGGYTF. The CDR3 bases are TGTGCCAGCAGGGTGACAGGTGGCTACACCTTC.

This chain connects TRBV2 to TRBJ2-5; 7 nucleotides align to TRBD2. The CDR3 is 12 amino acids. V lost 8 bases and J lost 4; bases outside the gene matches: 4. The germline V gene encodes CDR1 SNHLY and CDR2 FYNNEI. The CDR3 coding sequence is TGTGCCAGCCGACTAGCAAGAGAGACCCAGTACTTC. Protein: CASRLARETQYF.

V and J are TRBV7-2 and TRBJ1-1, with 7 positions matching TRBD1. Germline lookup yields CDR1 SGHTA and CDR2 FQGNSA. The trim removed 4 bases at V and 6 bases at J, leaving 5 bases unmatched. The CDR3 is made up of 13 amino acids. CDR3 amino acids: CASSSRQGAEAFF. Here the CDR3 DNA reads TGTGCCAGCAGCTCCCGACAGGGCGCTGAAGCTTTCTTT.

The chain carries TRBV19 and TRBJ2-1; no reliable D call. V lost 5 bases to trimming and J lost 1 base, with 3 bases between them. CDR1 is LNHDA and CDR2 is SQIVND in the germline V gene (reference sequence). The CDR3 runs to 12 residues. CDR3: CASSQSYNEQFF. The DNA of the CDR3 is TGTGCCAGTAGTCAGTCCTACAATGAGCAGTTCTTC.

This clone was counted only a few times. The rearrangement uses TRBV6-6 and TRBJ1-1; TRBD1 might be the D (5 bases). Germline V CDR1 and CDR2: MNHNY, SVGAGI (reference sequence). CDR3 size: 14 residues. Trimming left V 6 bases short and J 3 bases short, with 14 bases between. The CDR3 DNA reads TGTGCCAGCAGGGACGGGGGTCCGGACACTGAAGCTTTCTTT. Translated: CASRDGGPDTEAFF.